These 10 T cell receptor beta chains came from one sample sequenced in a study of T cells expressing NK-cell markers. TCRdb reprocessed the 5' RACE reads and stores each CDR3 protein as one record, lacking DNA. The sample totals about 410,000 distinct CDR3 sequences. Specimen: blood T cells: a sorted CD56 or NKG2C T cell subset, CD4+ or CD8+ T cells, or bulk PBMC T cells (not recorded which). These receptors came from a woman in her 50s in good health.

The chain joins TRBV27 to TRBJ1-4; TCRdb designates TRBD1, a call that cannot be tested without DNA. CDR3 size: 18 residues. Germline V lookup: CDR1 MNHEY, CDR2 SMNVEV (reference sequence). Here the CDR3 reads CASSLWPVTGTTNEKLFF.

The chain combines TRBV7-2 with TRBJ2-2. The germline V gene encodes CDR1 SGHTA and CDR2 FQGNSA. This CDR3 is 14 amino acids long. Here the CDR3 reads CASSQGPNTGELFF.

Here the CDR3 reads CASEKGLHSYNEQFF. The chain links TRBV6-1 to TRBJ2-1. Germline V gene data show CDR1 as MNHNS and CDR2 as SASEGT. The CDR3 totals 15 residues.

The chain is built from TRBV27 and TRBJ2-1. Germline V CDR1 and CDR2: MNHEY, SMNVEV (reference sequence). This CDR3 contains 13 residues. This chain's CDR3 is CASSLYLGGEQFF.

The chain links TRBV20-1 to TRBJ2-3; TCRdb lists TRBD1, though no DNA is available to test this call. Per germline, CDR1 DFQATT and CDR2 SNEGSKA (reference sequence). The CDR3 spans 15 residues. CDR3: CSASGPRNSGGTQYF.

V usage is TRBV7-6 and J usage is TRBJ1-1; without DNA, the TCRdb call of TRBD1 cannot be checked. This CDR3 region has 16 residues. Germline V gene lookup returns CDR1 SGHVS and CDR2 FNYEAQ. The CDR3 region is CASSSRQGAANTEAFF.

The chain combines TRBV9 with TRBJ2-2; TCRdb outputs TRBD2, but without DNA this stays unchecked. The CDR3 spans 15 residues. Looked up from germline, CDR1 is SGDLS and CDR2 is YYNGEE. This chain's CDR3 is CASSVGLAVDGELFF.

V and J are TRBV3-1 and TRBJ2-7; TCRdb selects TRBD1, and the lack of DNA leaves this call unchecked. This CDR3 contains 14 residues. Per germline, CDR1 LGHDT and CDR2 YNNKEL (reference sequence). CDR3 sequence: CASSHGQGAREQYF.

V and J are TRBV5-1 and TRBJ1-2. CDR3 length: 14 residues. Germline values: CDR1 SGHRS, CDR2 YFSETQ. The CDR3 region is CASSLAGQAESYTF.

The chain links TRBV5-6 to TRBJ2-1; TCRdb's D call, TRBD1, is unchecked because there is no DNA. The CDR3 is made up of 15 amino acids. CDR1 and CDR2 (germline): SGHDT, YYEEEE. CDR3 sequence reads: CASTKAGTAYNEQFF.